The 16 T cell receptor beta chains in this list originate from one sample, sequenced in a study of T cell clonotyping in hematopoietic cell transplantation. Measured with immunoSEQ multiplex PCR; TCRdb has only the in-frame clones, and not every one. The sample holds 35,000 to 50,000 clones, about 95% seen once. Material: peripheral blood mononuclear cells. These TCRs come from a man aged 25-40 years in good health. Some clones in this sample may be carry-over from other donors' samples.

This chain links TRBV11-2 with TRBJ2-1; TRBD2 agrees at 11 bases. This CDR3 region has 16 residues. Germline CDR1 is SGHAT and CDR2 is FQNNGV. J gave up 1 base and V 5 bases, and 4 bases lay outside the gene matches. The CDR3 DNA is TGTGCCAGCAGCCCCCGGACTAGCGGGTCCTACAATGAGCAGTTCTTC. As protein: CASSPRTSGSYNEQFF.

The chain carries TRBV4-3 and TRBJ1-1, with unresolved D. Germline CDR1 LGHNA, CDR2 YSLEER. The length of the CDR3 is 14 residues. Trimming stripped 2 bases from V and 4 bases from J, with 11 bases between. As DNA, the CDR3 is TGCGCCAGCAGCCAATTTGGGCTGGGCACTGAAGCTTTCTTT. Translated: CASSQFGLGTEAFF.

The chain joins TRBV5-4 to TRBJ1-2; TRBD1 is a possible D gene (6 bases). CDR1 and CDR2 (germline): SGHNT, YYREEE (reference sequence). With 4 bases removed from V and 3 bases from J, the gap between germline ends came to 13 bases. CDR3 length equals 14 residues. CDR3 loop: CASSRRTEDYGYTF. The CDR3 DNA reads as TGTGCCAGCAGCCGACGGACAGAGGACTATGGCTACACCTTC.

The chain couples TRBV6-1 to TRBJ2-3; D gene ambiguous. From germline, CDR1 is MNHNS and CDR2 SASEGT. V was trimmed by 6 bases and J by 2 bases, leaving 9 bases between them. The CDR3 sequence is 13 residues long. The CDR3 DNA reads TGTGCCAGCAGGACCCCCCCCACAGATACGCAGTATTTT. Its translation is CASRTPPTDTQYF.

Details on this clone: This CDR3 is also generated by other DNA sequences in the sample. The chain joins TRBV6-5 to TRBJ1-1; 10 bases align to TRBD1. Trimming at V came to 5 bases and at J to 2 bases, leaving 5 bases not matched to a gene. Germline loops: CDR1 MNHEY, CDR2 SVGAGI. The CDR3 covers 15 residues. CDR3 region: CASSRQGAVNTEAFF. In nucleotides, the CDR3 is TGTGCCAGCAGTCGACAGGGGGCGGTAAACACTGAAGCTTTCTTT.

The chain recombines TRBV5-1 with TRBJ2-5, with TRBD1 as a possible D gene (5 bases). V gave up 2 bases and J gave up 5 bases, with 13 bases separating them. The length of the CDR3 is 14 residues. Looked up from germline, CDR1 is SGHRS and CDR2 is YFSETQ. The CDR3 bases are TGCGCCAGCAGCTTCCAGGGTGTATCGGAGACCCAGTACTTC. Protein sequence: CASSFQGVSETQYF.

The chain recombines TRBV4-2 with TRBJ2-4; 11 positions match TRBD1. The CDR3 totals 16 residues. Unmatched junction bases numbered 9, after V lost 3 bases and J lost 8 bases. CDR1 and CDR2 (germline): LGHNA, YNFKEQ. The CDR3 coding sequence is TGTGCCAGCAGCCACGAGGACAGGGGGCGCACGGACATTCAGTACTTC. It codes for CASSHEDRGRTDIQYF.

This chain links TRBV30 with TRBJ1-4; D remains unclear. The CDR3 runs 14 residues. V was pared by 4 bases and J by 2 bases, with 11 bases between. Germline CDR1 is GTSNPN and CDR2 is SVGIG (reference sequence). CDR3 coding DNA: TGTGCCTGGACGCGAGGACGGACTAATGAAAAACTGTTTTTT. Translated: CAWTRGRTNEKLFF.

The V gene is TRBV27, the J gene TRBJ2-1; the match to TRBD2 covers 12 bases. The germline gives CDR1 MNHEY, CDR2 SMNVEV (reference sequence). This CDR3 comprises 15 residues. J was trimmed by 4 bases and V by 6 bases; bases with no gene match: 4. The CDR3 DNA reads TGTGCCAGCAGCGAACTAGCGGGGGGTTACAATGAGCAGTTCTTC. It is translated as CASSELAGGYNEQFF.

The table lists this clone with a count of one. The CDR3 nucleotides read TGTGCCAGTAGTATAACCTCGGGGGCAACTAATGAAAAACTGTTTTTT. It specifies CASSITSGATNEKLFF. V and J are TRBV19 and TRBJ1-4; a possible D gene is TRBD1 (5 bases). Germline values: CDR1 LNHDA, CDR2 SQIVND (reference sequence). The CDR3 length is 16 residues. Trimming shortened V by 2 bases and J by 0 bases, and 10 bases separated the two germline ends.

The chain has TRBV6-5 and TRBJ1-1; TRBD1 is a possible D gene (6 bases). V lost 2 bases and J 11 bases, leaving 18 bases between the germline ends. This CDR3 is built from 14 residues. Germline assignment: CDR1 MNHEY and CDR2 SVGAGI. The CDR3 sequence: CASSYELGGGEAFF. The CDR3 DNA sequence: TGTGCCAGCAGTTACGAGCTAGGGGGGGGAGAGGCTTTCTTT.

The V call is TRBV5-6, the J call TRBJ1-2, with 8 positions matching TRBD1. CDR1 SGHDT and CDR2 YYEEEE come from the germline V gene. With V trimmed by 5 bases and J by 5 bases, 8 bases remained unmatched. The CDR3 loop spans 14 amino acids. The CDR3 DNA is TGTGCCAGCAGTTCACTCGGGACAGGTTATGGCTACACCTTC. It specifies CASSSLGTGYGYTF.

This sequence joins TRBV5-1 and TRBJ1-6; 9 bases match TRBD1. The CDR3 contains 15 residues. Germline V gives CDR1 SGHRS, CDR2 YFSETQ. Trimming took 4 bases from V and 7 from J; bases not matched to a gene: 6. The CDR3 here is CASSDPGQGNSPLHF. In nucleotides, the CDR3 is TGCGCCAGCAGCGACCCGGGACAGGGAAATTCACCCCTCCACTTT.

This chain uses TRBV4-1 with TRBJ2-7, with D perhaps matching TRBD1 or TRBD2 (5 bases each). V lost 2 bases and J 4 bases, leaving 15 bases between the germline ends. The germline V gene has CDR1 MGHRA and CDR2 YSYEKL. CDR3 length: 15 residues. The CDR3 here is CASSQSREGIYEQYF. Written as DNA, the CDR3 is TGCGCCAGCAGCCAAAGCCGCGAGGGGATATACGAGCAGTACTTC.

The V gene is TRBV6-1, the J gene TRBJ1-2; TRBD1 matches 9 bases. The CDR3 length is 17 residues. The germline CDR1 and CDR2 sequences are MNHNS and SASEGT. V gave up 2 bases and J gave up 0 bases; unmatched junction bases: 7. CDR3 amino acids: CASSESRGQGANYGYTF. In DNA form, the CDR3 reads TGTGCCAGCAGTGAAAGTAGGGGACAGGGAGCTAACTATGGCTACACCTTC.

V and J are TRBV27 and TRBJ2-3; tentatively, D is TRBD2 (6 bases). CDR1 and CDR2 (germline): MNHEY, SMNVEV (reference sequence). The CDR3 runs to 17 residues. V was shortened by 5 bases and J by 6 bases, with 24 bases between the two germline ends. CDR3 in DNA: TGTGCCAGCAGTCCCCGTTTCCTCGGTAGCGGAATTGATACGCAGTATTTT. It encodes CASSPRFLGSGIDTQYF.